The 3 T cell receptor beta chains reported below all come from one sample, sequenced in a study of blood T cells in healthy people across ages (dated by TCRdb to about 2015). Libraries were made using 5' RACE. Sequenced on an Illumina HiSeq 2500. The second PCR ran for about 6 to 12 cycles and used a J-beta primer mix along with a sample-barcoded 5' primer. TCRdb reprocessed the public reads (quality trimming at Q25 with fastp, clone calling with MiXCR) and kept in-frame beta chains. Every distinct CDR3 protein forms one entry, paired with its most common genes and DNA. This sample has approximately 850,000 distinct CDR3 sequences in its table, and over 45% of those were observed once. 20% to 25% of the sample comes from the top ten. What was sequenced was blood. The receptors were gathered from a young man in good health.

This clonotype showed up just once. This may be a read error: a much more frequent sequence differs by one nucleotide. The rearrangement uses TRBV20-1 and TRBJ2-5; D is uncertain. Trimming removed 6 bases from V and 1 base from J, with 15 bases in between. This CDR3 is 14 amino acids long. CDR1 is DFQATT, CDR2 SNEGSKA, per germline (reference sequence). CDR3 protein: CSAYLPGVQETQYF. The CDR3 nucleotides read TGCAGTGCCTACCTGCCGGGCGTCCAAGAGACCCAGTACTTC.

This clonotype was seen a handful of times. The genes are TRBV5-1 and TRBJ2-3; D might be TRBD2 (5 bases). The CDR3 consists of 14 residues. Germline loops: CDR1 SGHRS, CDR2 YFSETQ. The ends were cut back, 4 bases at V and 6 bases at J, with 15 bases in the middle. The CDR3 reads CASSVATIGDTQYF. The DNA for the CDR3 is TGCGCCAGCAGCGTGGCGACTATCGGTGATACGCAGTATTTT.

The chain recombines TRBV7-9 with TRBJ2-7, with 7 bases lining up with TRBD2. The CDR3 covers 17 residues. Germline-derived CDR1 and CDR2 are SEHNR and FQNEAQ (reference sequence). J was trimmed by 1 base and V by 1 base; bases with no gene match: 10. For the CDR3, the DNA is TGTGCCAGCAGCTTAGTCGGTTTGACTAGCAGATCCTACGAGCAGTACTTC. Translated: CASSLVGLTSRSYEQYF.